The T cell receptor beta chain under discussion was sequenced for a study of shared clonotypes between healthy human individuals. Using immunoSEQ multiplex PCR, the repertoire was profiled, and TCRdb retains in-frame clones only, with some absent. The repertoire holds 1.5 million to 1.9 million clones, under 99% seen once, with about 0.4% in the top ten. V was shortened by 2 bases and J by 6 bases, with 13 bases between the two germline ends. Germline CDR1 reads SGHTA; CDR2 reads FQGNSA. This CDR3 is 15 amino acids long. The J gene is TRBJ1-4, the V gene TRBV7-2, with a weak D call TRBD1 (5 bases). Sequenced input: naive CD4+ T cells sorted from blood. Specified subset: CD45RA+ positively selected. The TCR was taken from a man in his thirties or forties in good health. CDR3 sequence reads: CASSLMGTGDEKLFF. Written as DNA, the CDR3 is TGTGCCAGCAGCTTAATGGGCACGGGGGATGAAAAACTGTTTTTT. Full variable domain (remainder filled in from reference TRBV7-2 and TRBJ1-4): GAGVSQSPSNKVTEKGKDVELRCDPISGHTALYWYRQSLGQGLEFLIYFQGNSAPDKSGLPSDRFSAERTGGSVSTLTIQRTQQEDSAVYLCASSLMGTGDEKLFFGSGTQLSVL.